This section outlines one T cell receptor (beta chain) sequence together with its context. The antigen remains undetermined. After removal of 2 bases from V and 6 bases from J, the junction contained 3 bases not matched to a gene. The CDR3 is made up of 14 amino acids. Germline-derived CDR1 and CDR2 are LGHNA and YSLEER. The data are from a study of memory CD4+ T cells and cytomegalovirus serostatus. Study-wide background: Of the healthy Belgian adults, under 10 were CMV seropositive and approximately 25 seronegative.

Study processing details: After removing out-of-frame reads, 2 million to 2.5 million distinct TCRbeta sequences remained. Sequencing used immunoSEQ multiplex PCR; TCRdb keeps in-frame clones, though not all of them. The DNA gave D and trimming, while V, J and clone size come from that table. Here the sample spans about 41,000 clones, more than 75% being singletons. The sort gate was single viable CD3+CD4+CD8-CD45RO+ cells for memory CD4+ T cells. General study results and limits: Each of approximately 63 CMV-associated TCRbeta sequences occurred in one to five individuals.

The J gene is TRBJ1-5, the V gene TRBV4-3; 8 bases line up with TRBD1. Input material: memory CD4+ T cells from blood. The source of this sequence is an adult in good health and CMV-seronegative. In nucleotides, the CDR3 is TGCGCCAGCAGCCAACAGACAGGGGTTCAGCCCCAGCATTTT. Protein: CASSQQTGVQPQHF.